These T cell receptor beta chains were read from a single sample in a study of shared clonotypes between healthy human individuals. Profiling relied on immunoSEQ multiplex PCR, and the TCRdb table lists in-frame clones only, not all of them. The sample lists fewer than 600,000 clones, around 76% occurring once. The sequenced material came from PBMCs. The receptor set was obtained from a woman aged 40 to 50 in good health. Some clones in this sample may be carry-over from other donors' samples. Each CDR3 is given with its conserved first and last residue. A D gene is named only where the DNA matches it firmly. Rows give clone size only sometimes, using once, few, many, or a class for an expanded clone.

d_call,clone_size,v_call,j_call,cdr3_aa,cdr3_nt
TRBD1,many,TRBV25-1,TRBJ1-2,CASKPGGPRSGYGYTF,TGTGCCAGCAAACCAGGGGGGCCCCGGTCCGGCTATGGCTACACCTTC
TRBD1,-,TRBV18,TRBJ2-7,CASSPRDRGREQYF,TGTGCCAGCTCACCCCGGGACAGGGGGCGCGAGCAGTACTTC
-,-,TRBV9,TRBJ1-3,CASSVDWDRGNTIYF,TGTGCCAGCAGCGTAGATTGGGATAGAGGAAACACCATATATTTT
-,-,TRBV2,TRBJ2-7,CASRLGGISYEQYF,TGTGCCAGCCGTCTAGGGGGTATAAGCTACGAGCAGTACTTC
-,-,TRBV12-5,TRBJ2-6,CASGCVHAGQSRANVLTF,TGTGCTAGTGGTTGCGTGCATGCAGGACAAAGTCGGGCCAACGTCCTGACTTTC
-,-,TRBV11-3,TRBJ2-1,CASSLGPAAQFF,TGTGCCAGCAGCTTAGGACCGGCGGCGCAGTTCTTC
-,-,TRBV14,TRBJ2-5,CASSQGGFSGTTQYF,TGTGCCAGCAGCCAAGGGGGGTTTAGCGGAACAACCCAGTACTTC
-,few,TRBV7-8,TRBJ1-5,CASSLAWGFDSNQPQHF,TGTGCCAGCAGCTTAGCATGGGGCTTTGATAGCAATCAGCCCCAGCATTTT
TRBD1,-,TRBV5-4,TRBJ1-4,CASSFDRGVEKLFF,TGTGCCAGCAGCTTTGACAGGGGGGTTGAAAAACTGTTTTTT
TRBD2,-,TRBV6-6,TRBJ2-7,CASTRLAGGYEQYF,TGTGCCAGCACCCGGCTAGCGGGAGGGTACGAGCAGTACTTC
TRBD1,-,TRBV27,TRBJ1-1,CASSLEREGAMTEAFF,TGTGCCAGCAGTTTAGAACGGGAGGGGGCGATGACTGAAGCTTTCTTT
TRBD1,-,TRBV7-2,TRBJ2-5,CASSSRGPGHLQETQYF,TGTGCCAGCAGCTCTAGGGGGCCCGGACACCTCCAAGAGACCCAGTACTTC
-,few,TRBV6-6,TRBJ2-5,CASRTTRLWGETQYF,TGTGCCAGCCGGACGACTCGTCTATGGGGAGAGACCCAGTACTTC
TRBD2,-,TRBV29-1,TRBJ2-7,CSDLRLAGGPQYF,TGCAGCGACTTAAGACTAGCGGGAGGGCCGCAGTACTTC
-,few,TRBV28,TRBJ2-7,CASSLYWGASYEQYF,TGTGCCAGCAGTTTATACTGGGGGGCAAGCTACGAGCAGTACTTC
-,once,TRBV7-2,TRBJ2-3,CASSLYLHTDTQYF,TGTGCCAGCAGCTTATACCTACACACAGATACGCAGTATTTT
TRBD2,-,TRBV29-1,TRBJ2-7,CSVESRTSAEQYF,TGCAGCGTTGAATCGCGGACTAGCGCCGAGCAGTACTTC
TRBD1,once,TRBV23-1,TRBJ1-1,CASSHLYTGAAEAFF,TGCGCCAGCAGTCACCTTTACACAGGGGCCGCTGAAGCTTTCTTT
TRBD1,once,TRBV5-5,TRBJ1-4,CASSFGDRPMKLFF,TGTGCCAGCAGCTTCGGGGACAGGCCGATGAAACTGTTTTTT
TRBD2,once,TRBV7-8,TRBJ2-2,CASSLREGLNTGELFF,TGTGCCAGCAGCTTACGGGAGGGCCTAAACACCGGGGAGCTGTTTTTT
TRBD2,once,TRBV4-2,TRBJ2-1,CASSLETSSNEQFF,TGTGCCAGCAGCCTCGAGACTAGCAGCAATGAGCAGTTCTTC
TRBD1,-,TRBV7-9,TRBJ2-3,CASSLGTGASTDTQYF,TGTGCCAGCAGCTTAGGAACAGGGGCTAGCACAGATACGCAGTATTTT
-,-,TRBV29-1,TRBJ2-7,CSVVQDYEQYF,TGCAGCGTTGTACAGGACTACGAGCAGTACTTC
TRBD2,-,TRBV19,TRBJ2-3,CASRTSGTSTDTQYF,TGTGCCAGCAGGACTAGCGGGACTAGCACAGATACGCAGTATTTT
-,-,TRBV28,TRBJ1-4,CASRQGRQYEKLFF,TGTGCCAGCAGGCAGGGGCGCCAATATGAAAAACTGTTTTTT
-,many,TRBV18,TRBJ2-3,CASSLEADTQYF,TGTGCCAGCTCCCTGGAGGCAGATACGCAGTATTTT
TRBD2,-,TRBV11-2,TRBJ2-7,CASSSGLAGGEQYF,TGTGCCAGCAGCTCCGGACTAGCGGGTGGGGAGCAGTACTTC
TRBD2,-,TRBV27,TRBJ2-1,CASSLSLAGGPGLFF,TGTGCCAGCAGTTTATCCCTGGCGGGAGGGCCTGGGCTGTTCTTC
-,-,TRBV18,TRBJ2-7,CASSPSSLTYEQYF,TGTGCCAGCTCACCAAGCAGCCTCACCTACGAGCAGTACTTC
-,-,TRBV4-2,TRBJ2-1,CASSQLDPEPYNEQFF,TGTGCCAGCAGCCAACTAGACCCTGAGCCCTACAATGAGCAGTTCTTC
-,-,TRBV23-1,TRBJ1-1,CASSHTGKGTEAFF,TGCGCCAGCAGTCATACAGGGAAGGGCACTGAAGCTTTCTTT
TRBD1,once,TRBV29-1,TRBJ1-1,CSVTDRALAFF,TGCAGCGTTACAGACAGGGCGTTGGCTTTCTTT
-,-,TRBV2,TRBJ1-1,CASSFRRGTTEAFF,TGTGCCAGCAGTTTCCGGAGGGGGACCACTGAAGCTTTCTTT
-,-,TRBV19,TRBJ1-1,CASSIRGSSNTEAFF,TGTGCCAGTAGTATAAGGGGTTCGTCGAACACTGAAGCTTTCTTT
-,-,TRBV11-2,TRBJ2-7,CASSLGGGPPHF,TGTGCCAGCAGCCTCGGCGGAGGGCCGCCCCATTTC
-,-,TRBV11-2,TRBJ2-1,CASSFAWAPGDEQFF,TGTGCCAGCAGCTTTGCGTGGGCTCCAGGAGATGAGCAGTTCTTC
-,-,TRBV6-1,TRBJ1-5,CASSEAQGPNQPQHF,TGTGCCAGCAGTGAAGCTCAGGGCCCGAATCAGCCCCAGCATTTT
-,many,TRBV6-1,TRBJ2-6,CASSGTQSGANVLTF,TGTGCCAGCAGTGGGACCCAGTCTGGGGCCAACGTCCTGACTTTC
TRBD2,-,TRBV7-3,TRBJ2-2,CASSLNTPSGSGELFF,TGTGCCAGCAGCTTAAATACCCCTAGCGGGAGTGGGGAGCTGTTTTTT
-,-,TRBV7-9,TRBJ2-5,CASSSWATGLRQDQETQYF,TGTGCCAGCAGCTCCTGGGCGACAGGTCTACGACAGGACCAAGAGACCCAGTACTTC
-,few,TRBV27,TRBJ1-1,CASSQLNTNTEAFF,TGTGCCAGCAGCCAGCTTAACACGAACACTGAAGCTTTCTTT
-,-,TRBV19,TRBJ2-7,CASSTGLGYEQYF,TGTGCCAGTAGTACAGGGTTGGGATACGAGCAGTACTTC
-,-,TRBV27,TRBJ2-2,CASRGRINTGELFF,TGTGCCAGCAGAGGTCGGATTAACACCGGGGAGCTGTTTTTT
-,-,TRBV29-1,TRBJ1-2,CSGLTGINYGYTF,TGCAGCGGTCTAACAGGGATTAACTATGGCTACACCTTC
TRBD2,-,TRBV5-4,TRBJ2-2,CASSLAGVTGELFF,TGTGCCAGCAGCTTAGCGGGAGTTACCGGGGAGCTGTTTTTT
-,-,TRBV5-1,TRBJ2-1,CASSPQGSSYNEQFF,TGCGCCAGCAGCCCCCAGGGCAGCTCCTACAATGAGCAGTTCTTC
TRBD2,few,TRBV2,TRBJ2-1,CASSFGLAGSYNEQFF,TGTGCCAGCAGTTTTGGACTAGCGGGCTCCTACAATGAGCAGTTCTTC
TRBD2,-,TRBV5-4,TRBJ2-5,CASSLAPSGQETQYF,TGTGCCAGCAGCTTGGCCCCTAGCGGGCAAGAGACCCAGTACTTC
TRBD2,-,TRBV5-1,TRBJ2-7,CASTPTSGSFEQYF,TGCGCCAGCACTCCAACTAGCGGGAGCTTCGAGCAGTACTTC
TRBD2,-,TRBV7-3,TRBJ2-6,CASSPGLAMFSGANVLTF,TGTGCCAGCAGCCCCGGACTAGCGATGTTCTCTGGGGCCAACGTCCTGACTTTC
TRBD1,-,TRBV28,TRBJ2-7,CASSQIGQGGYEQYF,TGTGCCAGCAGTCAGATCGGACAGGGGGGATACGAGCAGTACTTC
TRBD1,-,TRBV28,TRBJ1-1,CASSIPPGQGAAEAFF,TGTGCCAGCAGTATACCACCGGGACAGGGGGCTGCTGAAGCTTTCTTT
-,-,TRBV19,TRBJ2-2,CASSIGSSNTGELFF,TGTGCCAGTAGTATAGGCAGCTCGAACACCGGGGAGCTGTTTTTT
-,few,TRBV5-1,TRBJ2-5,CASSFGQRQETQYF,TGCGCCAGCAGCTTTGGACAGAGACAAGAGACCCAGTACTTC
-,-,TRBV7-8,TRBJ1-1,CASSLLSNMNTEAFF,TGTGCCAGCAGCTTATTATCAAATATGAACACTGAAGCTTTCTTT